This TCR beta chain was retrieved from a study of T cells in Graves' hyperthyroidism and ophthalmopathy. The CDR3 spans 15 residues. Trimming stripped 4 bases from V and 2 bases from J, with 15 bases between. Looked up from germline, CDR1 is MDHEN and CDR2 is SYDVKM. There were TCR beta CDR3 regions amplified from RNA transcripts. During a first-round RT-PCR of the TCR CDR3, the HTBI primer set was used. TCRdb reanalysed the multiplex PCR reads using MiXCR and keeps one entry per CDR3 protein. The sample holds 250,000 to 300,000 distinct CDR3 sequences, roughly 15% seen once. This clonotype was counted many times. The hyperthyroidism was newly diagnosed and had lasted under 2 months; the patients were aged 18 to 65. Preceding any ophthalmopathy symptoms, the blood sample dates from first hyperthyroidism diagnosis.

This TCR came from a woman aged 25 to 39 with Graves' hyperthyroidism that later progressed to Graves' ophthalmopathy. The V and J genes are TRBV28 and TRBJ2-7, with D perhaps TRBD1 (6 bases). The sequenced sample consisted of blood. The CDR3, as DNA: TGTGCCAGCAGTTCGACAGGCCCTGAAACCTACGAGCAGTACTTC. Translation: CASSSTGPETYEQYF. The whole variable domain, remainder taken from reference TRBV28 and TRBJ2-7, is DVKVTQSSRYLVKRTGEKVFLECVQDMDHENMFWYRQDPGLGLRLIYFSYDVKMKEKGDIPEGYSVSREKKERFSLILESASTNQTSMYLCASSSTGPETYEQYFGPGTRLTVT.